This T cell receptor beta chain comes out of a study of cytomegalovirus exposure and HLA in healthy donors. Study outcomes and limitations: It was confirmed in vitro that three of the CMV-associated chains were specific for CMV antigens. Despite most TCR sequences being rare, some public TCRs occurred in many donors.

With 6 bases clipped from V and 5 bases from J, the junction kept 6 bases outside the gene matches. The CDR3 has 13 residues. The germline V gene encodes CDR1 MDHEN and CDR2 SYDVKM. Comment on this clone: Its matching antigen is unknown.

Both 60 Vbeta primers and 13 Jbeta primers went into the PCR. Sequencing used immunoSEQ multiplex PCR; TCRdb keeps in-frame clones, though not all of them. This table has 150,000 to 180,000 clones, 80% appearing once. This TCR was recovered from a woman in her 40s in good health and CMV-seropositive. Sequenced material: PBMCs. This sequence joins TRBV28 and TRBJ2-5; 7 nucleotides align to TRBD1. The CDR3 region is CASRRQGLETQYF. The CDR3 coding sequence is TGTGCCAGCAGAAGACAGGGTTTGGAGACCCAGTACTTC.